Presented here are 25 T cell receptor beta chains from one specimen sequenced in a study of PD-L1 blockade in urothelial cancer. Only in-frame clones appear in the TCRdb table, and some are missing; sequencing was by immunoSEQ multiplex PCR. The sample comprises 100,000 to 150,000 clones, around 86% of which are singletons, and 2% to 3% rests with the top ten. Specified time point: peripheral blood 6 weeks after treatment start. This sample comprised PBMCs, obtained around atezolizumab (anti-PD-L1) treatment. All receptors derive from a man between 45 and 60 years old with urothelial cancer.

The CDR3 reads CASSLGRQAHGYTF. The CDR3 DNA is TGTGCCAGCAGCTTGGGGAGACAGGCCCATGGCTACACCTTC. The rearrangement joins TRBV7-9 to TRBJ1-2; a possible D gene is TRBD1 (6 bases). V lost 3 bases and J lost 6, with 14 bases in between. Germline V gene lookup returns CDR1 SEHNR and CDR2 FQNEAQ (reference sequence). The CDR3 loop spans 14 amino acids.

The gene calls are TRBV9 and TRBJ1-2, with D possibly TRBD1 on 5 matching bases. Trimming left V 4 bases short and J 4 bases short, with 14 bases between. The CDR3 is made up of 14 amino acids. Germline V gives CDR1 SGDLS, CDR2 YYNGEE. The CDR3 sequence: CASSPLTETYGYTF. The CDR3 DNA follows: TGTGCCAGCAGCCCCCTGACAGAAACCTATGGCTACACCTTC.

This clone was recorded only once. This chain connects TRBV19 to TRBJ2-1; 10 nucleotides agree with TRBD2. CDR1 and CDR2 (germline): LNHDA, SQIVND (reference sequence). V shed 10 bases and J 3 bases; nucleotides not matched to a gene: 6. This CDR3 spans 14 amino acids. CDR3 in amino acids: CATGASGGYNEQFF. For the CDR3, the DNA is TGTGCCACTGGGGCTAGCGGGGGCTACAATGAGCAGTTCTTC.

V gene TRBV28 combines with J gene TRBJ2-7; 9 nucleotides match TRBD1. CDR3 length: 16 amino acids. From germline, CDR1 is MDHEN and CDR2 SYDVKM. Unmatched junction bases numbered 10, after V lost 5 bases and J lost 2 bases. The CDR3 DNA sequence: TGTGCCAGCAGTGCCATCCTGACAGGGGGTACCTACGAGCAGTACTTC. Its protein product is CASSAILTGGTYEQYF. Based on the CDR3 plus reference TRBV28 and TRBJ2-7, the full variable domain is DVKVTQSSRYLVKRTGEKVFLECVQDMDHENMFWYRQDPGLGLRLIYFSYDVKMKEKGDIPEGYSVSREKKERFSLILESASTNQTSMYLCASSAILTGGTYEQYFGPGTRLTVT.

The CDR3 coding sequence is TGTGCCAGCAGGCCGAGGACTAGCGGGAGTTTTCTTCAAGAGACCCAGTACTTC. It specifies CASRPRTSGSFLQETQYF. This rearrangement joins TRBV27 to TRBJ2-5; 13 bases fit TRBD2. V was clipped by 6 bases and J by 2 bases; unmatched bases: 12. The CDR3 is made up of 18 amino acids. The germline gives CDR1 MNHEY, CDR2 SMNVEV (reference sequence).

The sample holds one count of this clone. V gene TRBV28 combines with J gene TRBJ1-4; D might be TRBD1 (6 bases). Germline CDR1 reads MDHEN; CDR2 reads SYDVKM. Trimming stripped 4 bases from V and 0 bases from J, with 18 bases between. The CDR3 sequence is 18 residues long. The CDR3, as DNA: TGTGCCAGCAGTTCCGGGACATACACTTTGGCAACTAATGAAAAACTGTTTTTT. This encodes CASSSGTYTLATNEKLFF.

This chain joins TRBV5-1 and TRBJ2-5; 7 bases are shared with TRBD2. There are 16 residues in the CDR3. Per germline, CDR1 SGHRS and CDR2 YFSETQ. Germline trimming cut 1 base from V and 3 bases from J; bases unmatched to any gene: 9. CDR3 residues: CASSLIASGSEETQYF. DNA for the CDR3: TGCGCCAGCAGCTTGATCGCTAGCGGTTCGGAAGAGACCCAGTACTTC.

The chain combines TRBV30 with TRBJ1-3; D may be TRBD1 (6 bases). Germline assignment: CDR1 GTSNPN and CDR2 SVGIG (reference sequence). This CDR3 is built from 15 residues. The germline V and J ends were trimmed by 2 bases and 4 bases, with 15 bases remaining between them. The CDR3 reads CAWSYTGTSGNTIYF. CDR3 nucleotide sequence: TGTGCCTGGAGTTATACCGGGACATCAGGAAACACCATATATTTT. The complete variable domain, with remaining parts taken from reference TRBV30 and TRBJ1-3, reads SQTIHQWPATLVQPVGSPLSLECTVEGTSNPNLYWYRQAAGRGLQLLFYSVGIGQISSEVPQNLSASRPQDRQFILSSKKLLLSDSGFYLCAWSYTGTSGNTIYFGEGSWLTVV.

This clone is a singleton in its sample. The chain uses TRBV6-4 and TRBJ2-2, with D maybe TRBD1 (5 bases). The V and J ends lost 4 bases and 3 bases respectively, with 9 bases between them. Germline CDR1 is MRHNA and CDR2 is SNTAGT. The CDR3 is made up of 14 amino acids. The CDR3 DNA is TGTGCCAGCAGTGCAGGGTCCCACACCGGGGAGCTGTTTTTT. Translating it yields CASSAGSHTGELFF.

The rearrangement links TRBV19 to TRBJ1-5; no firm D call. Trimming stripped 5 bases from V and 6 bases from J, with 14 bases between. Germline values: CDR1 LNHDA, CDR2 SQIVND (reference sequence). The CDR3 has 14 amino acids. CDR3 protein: CASSLVGRSQPQHF. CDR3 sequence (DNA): TGTGCCAGTAGTTTAGTTGGTCGGAGTCAGCCCCAGCATTTT.

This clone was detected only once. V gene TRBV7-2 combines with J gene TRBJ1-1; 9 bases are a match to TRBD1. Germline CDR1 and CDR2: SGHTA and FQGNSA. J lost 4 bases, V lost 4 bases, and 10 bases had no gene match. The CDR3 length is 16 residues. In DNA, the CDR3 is TGTGCCAGCAGCTCCCGACTCGGACAGGGGCCCACTGAAGCTTTCTTT. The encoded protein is CASSSRLGQGPTEAFF. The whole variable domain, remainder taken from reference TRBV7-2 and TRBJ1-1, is GAGVSQSPSNKVTEKGKDVELRCDPISGHTALYWYRQSLGQGLEFLIYFQGNSAPDKSGLPSDRFSAERTGGSVSTLTIQRTQQEDSAVYLCASSSRLGQGPTEAFFGQGTRLTVV.

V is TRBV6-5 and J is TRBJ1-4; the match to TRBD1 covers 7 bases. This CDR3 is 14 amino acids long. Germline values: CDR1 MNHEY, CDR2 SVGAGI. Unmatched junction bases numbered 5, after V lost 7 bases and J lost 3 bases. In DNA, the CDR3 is TGTGCCAGCACCCACGACAGGGCTAATGAAAAACTGTTTTTT. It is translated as CASTHDRANEKLFF.

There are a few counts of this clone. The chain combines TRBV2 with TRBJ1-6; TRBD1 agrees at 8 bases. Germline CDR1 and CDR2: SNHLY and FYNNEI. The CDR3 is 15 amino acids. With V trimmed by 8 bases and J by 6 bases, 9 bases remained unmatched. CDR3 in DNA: TGTGCCAGCGAATCACAGGGGGTCCGTAATTCACCCCTCCACTTT. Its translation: CASESQGVRNSPLHF.

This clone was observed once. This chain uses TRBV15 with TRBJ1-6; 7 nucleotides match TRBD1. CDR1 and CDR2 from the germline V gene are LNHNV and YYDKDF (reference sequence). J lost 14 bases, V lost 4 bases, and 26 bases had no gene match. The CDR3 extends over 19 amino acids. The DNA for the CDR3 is TGTGCCACCAGCAAATCCAACGTATACCGGGACAGAGCCGGCGGGGCCCTCCACTTT. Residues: CATSKSNVYRDRAGGALHF. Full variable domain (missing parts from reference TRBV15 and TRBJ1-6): DAMVIQNPRYQVTQFGKPVTLSCSQTLNHNVMYWYQQKSSQAPKLLFHYYDKDFNNEADTPDNFQSRRPNTSFCFLDIRSPGLGDTAMYLCATSKSNVYRDRAGGALHFGNGTRLTVT.

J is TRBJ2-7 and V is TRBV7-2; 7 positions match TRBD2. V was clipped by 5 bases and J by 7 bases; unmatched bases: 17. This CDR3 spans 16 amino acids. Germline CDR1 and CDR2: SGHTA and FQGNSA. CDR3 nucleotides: TGTGCCAGCAGCCTGGTAGCGGGCTTGGGGGATGGGGAGCAGTACTTC. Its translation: CASSLVAGLGDGEQYF.

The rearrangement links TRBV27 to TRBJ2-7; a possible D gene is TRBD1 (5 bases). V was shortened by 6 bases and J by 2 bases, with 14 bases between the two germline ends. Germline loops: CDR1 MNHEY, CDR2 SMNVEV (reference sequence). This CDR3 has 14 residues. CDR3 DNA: TGTGCCAGCAGACCCCAGGGTGCTGCCTACGAGCAGTACTTC. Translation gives CASRPQGAAYEQYF.

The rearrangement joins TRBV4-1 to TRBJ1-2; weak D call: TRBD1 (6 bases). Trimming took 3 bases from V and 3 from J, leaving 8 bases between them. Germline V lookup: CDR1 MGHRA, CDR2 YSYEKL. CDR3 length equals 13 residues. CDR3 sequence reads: CASSQAGDYGYTF. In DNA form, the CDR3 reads TGCGCCAGCAGCCAGGCAGGGGACTATGGCTACACCTTC.

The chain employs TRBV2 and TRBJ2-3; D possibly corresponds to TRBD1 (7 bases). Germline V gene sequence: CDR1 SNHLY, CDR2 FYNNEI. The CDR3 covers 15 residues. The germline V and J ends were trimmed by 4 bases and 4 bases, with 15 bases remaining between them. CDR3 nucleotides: TGTGCCAGCAGTGCTCAGGGGGGTAGGGCAGATACGCAGTATTTT. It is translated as CASSAQGGRADTQYF.

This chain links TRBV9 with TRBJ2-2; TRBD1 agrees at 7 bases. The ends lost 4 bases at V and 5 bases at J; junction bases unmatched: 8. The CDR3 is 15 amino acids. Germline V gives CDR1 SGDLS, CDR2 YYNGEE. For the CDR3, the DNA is TGTGCCAGCAGCCCCGACAGGGCTCGGACCGGGGAGCTGTTTTTT. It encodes CASSPDRARTGELFF.

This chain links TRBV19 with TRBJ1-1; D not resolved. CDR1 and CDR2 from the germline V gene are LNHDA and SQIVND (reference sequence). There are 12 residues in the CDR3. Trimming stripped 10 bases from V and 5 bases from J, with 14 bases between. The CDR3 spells CATRSGGTEAFF. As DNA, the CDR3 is TGTGCCACGCGGTCGGGAGGGACTGAAGCTTTCTTT.

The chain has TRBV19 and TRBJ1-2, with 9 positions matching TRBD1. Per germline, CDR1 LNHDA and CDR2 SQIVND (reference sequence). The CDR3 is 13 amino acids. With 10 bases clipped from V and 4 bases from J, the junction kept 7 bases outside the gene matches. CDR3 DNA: TGTGCCACTACAACAGGGGGCGGCTATGGCTACACCTTC. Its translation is CATTTGGGYGYTF.

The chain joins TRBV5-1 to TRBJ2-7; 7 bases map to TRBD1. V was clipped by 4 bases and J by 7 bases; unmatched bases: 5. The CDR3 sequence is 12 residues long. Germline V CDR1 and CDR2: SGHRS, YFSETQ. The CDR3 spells CASSPGQLEQYF. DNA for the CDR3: TGCGCCAGCAGCCCGGGACAGCTAGAGCAGTACTTC. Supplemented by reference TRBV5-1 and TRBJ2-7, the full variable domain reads KAGVTQTPRYLIKTRGQQVTLSCSPISGHRSVSWYQQTPGQGLQFLFEYFSETQRNKGNFPGRFSGRQFSNSRSEMNVSTLELGDSALYLCASSPGQLEQYFGPGTRLTVT.

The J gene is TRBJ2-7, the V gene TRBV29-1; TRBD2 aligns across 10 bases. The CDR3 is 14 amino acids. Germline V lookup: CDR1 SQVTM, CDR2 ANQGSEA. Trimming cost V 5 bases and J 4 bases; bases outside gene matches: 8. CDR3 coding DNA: TGCAGCGTTACAGGGGCTAGCGGGAGATACGAGCAGTACTTC. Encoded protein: CSVTGASGRYEQYF.

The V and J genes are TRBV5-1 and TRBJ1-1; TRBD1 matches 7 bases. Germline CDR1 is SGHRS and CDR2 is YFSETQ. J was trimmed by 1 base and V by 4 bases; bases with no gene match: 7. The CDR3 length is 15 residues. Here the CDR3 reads CASSPGQTPNTEAFF. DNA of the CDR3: TGCGCCAGCAGCCCGGGACAGACTCCGAACACTGAAGCTTTCTTT.

The CDR3 bases are TGTGCCAGTAGACCTCGCTCGGGACAGGCTTACGAGCAGTACTTC. Its protein product is CASRPRSGQAYEQYF. The chain joins TRBV19 to TRBJ2-7; 8 bases are shared with TRBD1. V was pared by 6 bases and J by 4 bases, with 11 bases of the junction left unmatched. The CDR3 sequence is 15 residues long. Germline assignment: CDR1 LNHDA and CDR2 SQIVND (reference sequence).